Each of the 24 T cell receptor beta chains below was sequenced from the same sample in a study of beta chain features in type 1 diabetes. The whole isolated RNA underwent reverse transcription, so sequencing captured expressed TCRB transcripts. Sequenced by immunoSEQ multiplex PCR; TCRdb stores in-frame clones only, minus some. Here the sample spans hundreds of thousands of clones, 30% being singletons. The sample consisted of naive CD4+ T cells from blood. The receptors were sampled from a man between 18 and 35 years old in good health.

The chain combines TRBV19 with TRBJ2-7; perhaps TRBD2 as D (5 bases). Between the trimmed V and J ends, which lost 5 bases and 1 base, there was a span of 12 bases. Germline CDR1 is LNHDA and CDR2 is SQIVND (reference sequence). The CDR3 is 14 residues long. The CDR3 loop reads CASSVAGASYEQYF. CDR3 bases: TGTGCCAGTAGTGTCGCGGGCGCGTCCTACGAGCAGTACTTC.

This clone was observed a few times. V usage is TRBV28 and J usage is TRBJ1-1; TRBD1 agrees at 8 bases. The trim removed 5 bases at V and 3 bases at J, leaving 2 bases unmatched. There are 13 residues in the CDR3. Germline CDR1 reads MDHEN; CDR2 reads SYDVKM. The CDR3 sequence: CASSRQGYTEAFF. The DNA for the CDR3 is TGTGCCAGCAGTCGACAGGGGTACACTGAAGCTTTCTTT. The full variable domain, completed using reference TRBV28 and TRBJ1-1, is DVKVTQSSRYLVKRTGEKVFLECVQDMDHENMFWYRQDPGLGLRLIYFSYDVKMKEKGDIPEGYSVSREKKERFSLILESASTNQTSMYLCASSRQGYTEAFFGQGTRLTVV.

The chain couples TRBV7-9 to TRBJ2-1, with D perhaps TRBD2 (6 bases). Germline-derived CDR1 and CDR2 are SEHNR and FQNEAQ (reference sequence). Trimming removed 6 bases at V and 1 base at J, with 10 bases between. This CDR3 has 14 residues. CDR3 nucleotides: TGTGCCAGCAGGGGACTCTTTTCCTACAATGAGCAGTTCTTC. Translation: CASRGLFSYNEQFF.

This clone was seen only a few times. Other DNA sequences in this specimen translate into the identical CDR3. This chain links TRBV20-1 with TRBJ2-1; D remains unclear. V dropped 4 bases and J dropped 4 bases, with 2 bases sitting between them. The germline CDR1 and CDR2 sequences are DFQATT and SNEGSKA (reference sequence). The CDR3 runs 10 residues. CDR3 nucleotide sequence: TGCAGTGCTAAGTACAATGAGCAGTTCTTC. As protein: CSAKYNEQFF.

This clone was seen a handful of times. The chain combines TRBV4-3 with TRBJ1-4; 7 positions agree with TRBD1. The V and J ends lost 6 bases and 2 bases, in that order; junction bases with no gene match: 9. Germline V lookup: CDR1 LGHNA, CDR2 YSLEER. The CDR3 loop spans 16 amino acids. CDR3 sequence: CASSPREGATNEKLFF. The CDR3, as DNA: TGCGCCAGCAGTCCCCGGGAGGGGGCGACTAATGAAAAACTGTTTTTT.

This clone came up a few times. The same CDR3 is also encoded by other DNA sequences in this sample. The V call is TRBV9, the J call TRBJ1-4, with 8 bases fitting TRBD1. Per the germline V gene, CDR1 is SGDLS and CDR2 is YYNGEE. The CDR3 runs to 15 residues. V trimming: 3 bases; J trimming: 2 bases; junction bases outside the gene matches: 3. CDR3 loop: CASSAQGATNEKLFF. The CDR3 DNA follows: TGTGCCAGCAGCGCGCAGGGGGCGACTAATGAAAAACTGTTTTTT.

This clone came up a few times. CDR3 DNA: TGTGCCTGGAGTGCGGATAGCGGGAGACGAGAGACCCAGTACTTC. As protein: CAWSADSGRRETQYF. The chain employs TRBV30 and TRBJ2-5; 9 bases fit TRBD2. V was pared by 1 base and J by 4 bases, with 7 bases of the junction left unmatched. Germline values: CDR1 GTSNPN, CDR2 SVGIG (reference sequence). The CDR3 loop spans 15 amino acids.

This clone turned up a few times. This chain's CDR3 is CAWSPPNQPQHF. CDR3 DNA sequence: TGTGCCTGGAGTCCGCCTAATCAGCCCCAGCATTTT. V usage is TRBV30 and J usage is TRBJ1-5; D unresolved. This CDR3 spans 12 amino acids. V gave up 2 bases and J gave up 4 bases, with 6 bases separating them. The germline V gene has CDR1 GTSNPN and CDR2 SVGIG (reference sequence).

This clone appeared a few times. The chain carries TRBV7-2 and TRBJ2-7; D is undetermined. Germline CDR1 and CDR2: SGHTA and FQGNSA. V was clipped by 2 bases and J by 0 bases, with 8 bases between them. The CDR3 has 14 residues. The CDR3: CASSLLIDSYEQYF. The DNA for the CDR3 is TGTGCCAGCAGCTTATTGATTGACTCCTACGAGCAGTACTTC.

Note on this clone: This sample includes further DNA sequences coding for the same CDR3. The chain employs TRBV6-6 and TRBJ2-1; D might be TRBD1 (6 bases). Germline V gives CDR1 MNHNY, CDR2 SVGAGI (reference sequence). This CDR3 is 13 amino acids long. The germline V and J ends were trimmed by 6 bases and 3 bases, with 9 bases remaining between them. CDR3 loop: CASSPDSYNEQFF. DNA of the CDR3: TGTGCCAGCAGCCCGGACAGCTACAATGAGCAGTTCTTC.

The chain joins TRBV29-1 to TRBJ2-5; 10 nucleotides align to TRBD2. J was trimmed by 5 bases and V by 3 bases; bases with no gene match: 9. The germline gives CDR1 SQVTM, CDR2 ANQGSEA. The CDR3 contains 15 residues. The CDR3 coding sequence is TGCAGCGTTGATGTACTAGCGGGAAGGCGCGAGACCCAGTACTTC. Translated, it gives CSVDVLAGRRETQYF.

This sequence joins TRBV7-2 and TRBJ1-2; no clear D. This CDR3 is 13 amino acids long. V was pared by 5 bases and J by 4 bases, with 11 bases between. Per germline, CDR1 SGHTA and CDR2 FQGNSA. DNA of the CDR3: TGTGCCAGCAGCCTCCGGACGGGCTATGGCTACACCTTC. Residues: CASSLRTGYGYTF.

The chain uses TRBV9 and TRBJ1-2; D remains unclear. Between the trimmed V and J ends, which lost 0 bases and 2 bases, there was a span of 8 bases. From germline, CDR1 is SGDLS and CDR2 YYNGEE. This CDR3 is 14 amino acids long. The CDR3 loop reads CASSVDLGNYGYTF. The CDR3 DNA reads as TGTGCCAGCAGCGTAGATCTTGGGAACTATGGCTACACCTTC. The whole variable domain, remainder taken from reference TRBV9 and TRBJ1-2, is DSGVTQTPKHLITATGQRVTLRCSPRSGDLSVYWYQQSLDQGLQFLIQYYNGEERAKGNILERFSAQQFPDLHSELNLSSLELGDSALYFCASSVDLGNYGYTFGSGTRLTVV.

The chain is built from TRBV7-2 and TRBJ2-5; D is undetermined. Germline V gene sequence: CDR1 SGHTA, CDR2 FQGNSA. Trimming removed 1 base at V and 13 bases at J, with 10 bases between. The CDR3 sequence is 11 residues long. In DNA, the CDR3 is TGTGCCAGCAGCTTAGTTTTCATGATGTACTTC. It codes for CASSLVFMMYF.

The chain uses TRBV10-3 and TRBJ2-5, with D perhaps matching TRBD1 (7 bases). The ends were cut back, 10 bases at V and 5 bases at J, with 17 bases in the middle. This CDR3 region has 13 residues. Germline CDR1 reads ENHRY; CDR2 reads SYGVKD. The CDR3 is CATTEGAGETQYF. The DNA for the CDR3 is TGTGCCACCACGGAGGGGGCGGGGGAGACCCAGTACTTC.

This clone has only a few counts. The J gene is TRBJ2-1, the V gene TRBV10-2, with TRBD2 matching over 9 bases. Germline-derived CDR1 and CDR2 are WSHSY and SAAADI. The J segment lost 2 bases and the V segment lost 6 bases, leaving 11 bases of the junction unmatched. This CDR3 region has 17 residues. This CDR3 reads CASREISGSSTYNEQFF. The DNA of the CDR3 is TGCGCCAGCAGAGAAATTAGCGGGAGTTCTACCTACAATGAGCAGTTCTTC.

The table lists this clone with a count of one. The rearrangement joins TRBV5-4 to TRBJ2-3, with D possibly TRBD2 on 5 matching bases. Trimming left V 0 bases short and J 0 bases short, with 14 bases between. Germline CDR1 is SGHNT and CDR2 is YYREEE (reference sequence). The CDR3 has 17 residues. CDR3 nucleotides: TGTGCCAGCAGCTTGGGAGGTGTAGCGCTCAGCACAGATACGCAGTATTTT. Its protein product is CASSLGGVALSTDTQYF. Full variable domain (missing parts from reference TRBV5-4 and TRBJ2-3): ETGVTQSPTHLIKTRGQQVTLRCSSQSGHNTVSWYQQALGQGPQFIFQYYREEENGRGNFPPRFSGLQFPNYSSELNVNALELDDSALYLCASSLGGVALSTDTQYFGPGTRLTVL.

The chain recombines TRBV29-1 with TRBJ1-3, with 7 bases fitting TRBD1. The junction had 5 bases not matched to a gene; V was cut back by 7 bases and J by 2 bases. CDR1 and CDR2 (germline): SQVTM, ANQGSEA. The CDR3 runs to 13 residues. CDR3 nucleotides: TGCAGCGGACAGGGTTCGACTGGAAACACCATATATTTT. Protein sequence: CSGQGSTGNTIYF.

This chain links TRBV30 with TRBJ1-5; D is undetermined. V was clipped by 6 bases and J by 5 bases, with 14 bases between them. This CDR3 is built from 13 residues. Per the germline V gene, CDR1 is GTSNPN and CDR2 is SVGIG (reference sequence). The CDR3 nucleotides read TGTGCCTGTAGTCGTGGGTCCGATCAGCCCCAGCATTTT. Translation gives CACSRGSDQPQHF.

This clone was seen only a few times. V and J are TRBV10-3 and TRBJ2-1; 11 bases line up with TRBD2. Germline V gene sequence: CDR1 ENHRY, CDR2 SYGVKD. V lost 7 bases to trimming and J lost 9 bases; unmatched junction nucleotides: 8. This CDR3 contains 14 residues. In DNA form, the CDR3 reads TGTGCCATCAAACTAGCGGGAGTGGTGACTGAGCAGTTCTTC. This codes for CAIKLAGVVTEQFF.

This rearrangement joins TRBV15 to TRBJ2-5, with D possibly matching TRBD2 (5 bases). Germline values: CDR1 LNHNV, CDR2 YYDKDF (reference sequence). This CDR3 contains 16 residues. Trimming pared 0 bases from V and 1 base from J, leaving 12 bases between. The CDR3 loop is CATSRDRSAGQETQYF. CDR3 nucleotide sequence: TGTGCCACCAGCAGAGATCGGTCGGCGGGCCAAGAGACCCAGTACTTC.

This chain connects TRBV7-9 to TRBJ2-7; the D gene is possibly TRBD1 (5 bases). V gave up 5 bases and J gave up 6 bases, with 11 bases separating them. This CDR3 is built from 12 residues. CDR1 and CDR2 (germline): SEHNR, FQNEAQ (reference sequence). Written as DNA, the CDR3 is TGTGCCAGCAGCCCCCAGGGTGCCGAGCAGTACTTC. Translated: CASSPQGAEQYF.

In this sample, this clone turned up a few times. The V gene is TRBV7-9, the J gene TRBJ2-3; no clear D. In germline, CDR1 is SEHNR, CDR2 FQNEAQ (reference sequence). This CDR3 spans 15 amino acids. V lost 7 bases, J lost 1 base, and 15 bases lay in between. Here the CDR3 reads CASTRDRQGTDTQYF. The CDR3 region has the DNA TGTGCCAGCACCCGCGATCGGCAGGGCACAGATACGCAGTATTTT.

This rearrangement joins TRBV28 to TRBJ2-1, with 9 bases fitting TRBD2. CDR1 and CDR2 (germline): MDHEN, SYDVKM. This CDR3 comprises 16 residues. The J segment lost 1 base and the V segment lost 3 bases, leaving 4 bases of the junction unmatched. This CDR3 reads CASSFESGRSYNEQFF. The CDR3 coding sequence is TGTGCCAGCAGTTTTGAGAGCGGGAGGTCCTACAATGAGCAGTTCTTC.